The 23 T cell receptor beta chains below all came from one sample that was sequenced in a study of T cell responses to AZD1222 COVID-19 vaccine. The assay was immunoSEQ multiplex PCR, and TCRdb's table has in-frame clones only and misses some. The sample records approximately 70,000 clones, about four fifths being singletons. This sample comprised peripheral blood, obtained on day 0 of AZD1222 vaccination. The receptor set was obtained from an adult in good health.

Here the CDR3 reads CASSPLQYSTDTQYF. In nucleotides, the CDR3 is TGTGCCAGCAGTCCCCTCCAGTATAGCACAGATACGCAGTATTTT. J is TRBJ2-3 and V is TRBV28; D is unclear. CDR1 and CDR2 from the germline V gene are MDHEN and SYDVKM. V was clipped by 5 bases and J by 0 bases, with 12 bases between them. CDR3 size: 15 residues.

The chain joins TRBV7-9 to TRBJ1-2, with D unresolved. The CDR3 runs 14 residues. Trimming stripped 5 bases from V and 4 bases from J, with 14 bases between. CDR1 and CDR2 from the germline V gene are SEHNR and FQNEAQ (reference sequence). Here the CDR3 reads CASSPTRESYGYTF. The CDR3 bases are TGTGCCAGCAGCCCTACACGGGAGAGCTATGGCTACACCTTC.

The chain links TRBV6-4 to TRBJ2-1; D remains unclear. Trimming removed 3 bases at V and 2 bases at J, with 8 bases between. The CDR3 sequence is 14 residues long. Germline values: CDR1 MRHNA, CDR2 SNTAGT. The CDR3 reads CASSETGAYNEQFF. Written as DNA, the CDR3 is TGTGCCAGCAGTGAAACTGGGGCCTACAATGAGCAGTTCTTC.

J is TRBJ1-2 and V is TRBV2, with D possibly being TRBD1 (5 bases). The CDR3 has 15 residues. CDR1 SNHLY and CDR2 FYNNEI come from the germline V gene. V gave up 3 bases and J gave up 2 bases, with 13 bases separating them. The CDR3 region has the DNA TGTGCCAGCAGTGACACAGCAGGGCTCAACTATGGCTACACCTTC. Protein sequence: CASSDTAGLNYGYTF. Full variable domain (remainder filled in from reference TRBV2 and TRBJ1-2): EPEVTQTPSHQVTQMGQEVILRCVPISNHLYFYWYRQILGQKVEFLVSFYNNEISEKSEIFDDQFSVERPDGSNFTLKIRSTKLEDSAMYFCASSDTAGLNYGYTFGSGTRLTVV.

This clone has a handful of counts. This chain links TRBV7-6 with TRBJ1-4; 7 nucleotides agree with TRBD1. Germline V gene lookup returns CDR1 SGHVS and CDR2 FNYEAQ. V was pared by 5 bases and J by 4 bases, with 10 bases of the junction left unmatched. The CDR3 is made up of 16 amino acids. The CDR3 nucleotides read TGTGCCAGCAGCATAAACCCGGGACAGAATAATGAAAAACTGTTTTTT. Amino acid sequence: CASSINPGQNNEKLFF.

This clone showed up just a few times. The chain has TRBV5-4 and TRBJ2-2; TRBD1 matches at 9 bases. The V and J ends lost 1 base and 1 base, in that order; junction bases with no gene match: 2. Germline V gene sequence: CDR1 SGHNT, CDR2 YYREEE (reference sequence). CDR3 length equals 16 residues. The CDR3 here is CASSLPGQGNTGELFF. The CDR3 region has the DNA TGTGCCAGCAGCTTGCCGGGACAGGGGAACACCGGGGAGCTGTTTTTT.

V gene TRBV10-3 combines with J gene TRBJ1-5; D is perhaps TRBD1 (5 bases). Germline-derived CDR1 and CDR2 are ENHRY and SYGVKD. Trimming stripped 2 bases from V and 0 bases from J, with 17 bases between. The CDR3 contains 18 residues. The CDR3 DNA reads TGTGCCATCAGTGAGGCCCGGGGAGGGACCCATAGCAATCAGCCCCAGCATTTT. Translated: CAISEARGGTHSNQPQHF.

The chain links TRBV21-1 to TRBJ1-2; TRBD1, the table's D call, lacks a check against the DNA. TRBV21-1 is tagged as a pseudogene. CDR3 size: 14 residues. CDR3 DNA: TGTGCCAGCAGCAGCCAAGGCAGGGACTATGGCTACACCTTC. Its translation is CASSSQGRDYGYTF.

The chain couples TRBV10-3 to TRBJ1-1; maybe TRBD1 (6 bases). The germline gives CDR1 ENHRY, CDR2 SYGVKD. This CDR3 region has 15 residues. Trimming removed 3 bases at V and 5 bases at J, with 16 bases between. Here the CDR3 reads CAISDDRSSATEAFF. The CDR3 DNA reads as TGTGCCATCAGTGACGACAGGTCCTCCGCGACTGAAGCTTTCTTT.

This chain joins TRBV2 and TRBJ2-7; no firm D call. Trimming pared 6 bases from V and 0 bases from J, leaving 6 bases between. The CDR3 runs 12 residues. Germline V gene lookup returns CDR1 SNHLY and CDR2 FYNNEI. The chain's CDR3 is CASRGPSYEQYF. CDR3 nucleotides: TGTGCCAGCAGAGGGCCCTCCTACGAGCAGTACTTC.

CDR3 loop: CASSIGTNQPQHF. The CDR3 DNA sequence: TGTGCCAGTAGTATAGGGACCAATCAGCCCCAGCATTTT. This chain connects TRBV19 to TRBJ1-5, with D unresolved. CDR3 size: 13 residues. The V and J ends lost 1 base and 3 bases respectively, with 4 bases between them. CDR1 is LNHDA and CDR2 is SQIVND in the germline V gene (reference sequence).

V usage is TRBV10-2 and J usage is TRBJ1-5; TRBD1 is a possible D gene (5 bases). Germline-derived CDR1 and CDR2 are WSHSY and SAAADI. Trimming stripped 2 bases from V and 9 bases from J, with 5 bases between. The length of the CDR3 is 11 residues. The CDR3: CASSEGGPQHF. DNA of the CDR3: TGCGCCAGCAGTGAGGGGGGGCCCCAGCATTTT.

The count of this clone is one. The chain has TRBV19 and TRBJ1-1; TRBD1 might be the D (5 bases). The CDR3 is 12 amino acids. Trimming left V 7 bases short and J 4 bases short, with 10 bases between. CDR1 LNHDA and CDR2 SQIVND come from the germline V gene (reference sequence). The CDR3 protein is CASKSGGTEAFF. As DNA, the CDR3 is TGTGCCAGTAAAAGTGGGGGCACTGAAGCTTTCTTT. Looking up the rest from reference TRBV19 and TRBJ1-1 gives the full variable domain: DGGITQSPKYLFRKEGQNVTLSCEQNLNHDAMYWYRQDPGQGLRLIYYSQIVNDFQKGDIAEGYSVSREKKESFPLTVTSAQKNPTAFYLCASKSGGTEAFFGQGTRLTVV.

This chain joins TRBV12-3 or TRBV12-4 and TRBJ1-2; maybe TRBD1 (5 bases). This CDR3 contains 12 residues. Trimming stripped 7 bases from V and 7 bases from J, with 13 bases between. Here the CDR3 DNA reads TGTGCCAGCAACCTCGTGGGGGGTGGCTACACCTTC. Amino acid sequence: CASNLVGGGYTF.

This chain joins TRBV18 and TRBJ1-2; 7 bases agree with TRBD1. There are 16 residues in the CDR3. After removal of 0 bases from V and 2 bases from J, the junction contained 6 bases not matched to a gene. CDR1 and CDR2 (germline): KGHSH, LQKENI. The CDR3 spells CASSPPGTATNYGYTF. CDR3 DNA sequence: TGTGCCAGCTCACCACCTGGGACAGCTACAAACTATGGCTACACCTTC.

The chain is built from TRBV7-9 and TRBJ2-7, with 11 nucleotides matching TRBD2. J was trimmed by 2 bases and V by 8 bases; bases with no gene match: 14. The CDR3 contains 17 residues. Germline CDR1 reads SEHNR; CDR2 reads FQNEAQ (reference sequence). The CDR3, as DNA: TGTGCCAGCGGGGACTTATATCCTAGCGGGGGGACCTACGAGCAGTACTTC. Translated: CASGDLYPSGGTYEQYF.

This chain connects TRBV19 to TRBJ1-3; D gene unclear. Trimming pared 0 bases from V and 1 base from J, leaving 10 bases between. Germline lookup yields CDR1 LNHDA and CDR2 SQIVND (reference sequence). The CDR3 sequence is 16 residues long. CDR3 sequence (DNA): TGTGCCAGTAGTATAGACTGGTTGGGATCTGGAAACACCATATATTTT. It translates to CASSIDWLGSGNTIYF.

This clone was seen just once. The genes are TRBV5-5 and TRBJ1-5; D perhaps matches TRBD1 (6 bases). Germline V gives CDR1 SGHKS, CDR2 YYEKEE (reference sequence). CDR3 length: 15 residues. V lost 4 bases, J lost 4 bases, and 15 bases lay in between. The CDR3 is CASSRVEDRNQPQHF. The DNA for the CDR3 is TGTGCCAGCAGCCGGGTGGAGGACAGAAATCAGCCCCAGCATTTT.

Comments on this clone: The junction shows a germline mismatch at one end, possibly a read error. The V and J genes are TRBV11-3 and TRBJ2-5, with TRBD1 as a possible D gene (6 bases). CDR3 length: 15 amino acids. Germline lookup yields CDR1 SGHNT and CDR2 YENEEA. In nucleotides, the CDR3 is TGTGCCAGCAGCTTAGATGGGGACACCCAAGAGACCCCGGACTTC. Translation: CASSLDGDTQETPDF.

The CDR3 loop is CASSDRQGVEAFF. DNA for the CDR3: TGCGCCAGCAGCGATCGACAGGGGGTAGAAGCTTTCTTT. The chain recombines TRBV5-1 with TRBJ1-1, with 9 nucleotides matching TRBD1. Germline-derived CDR1 and CDR2 are SGHRS and YFSETQ. V shed 4 bases and J 8 bases; nucleotides not matched to a gene: 6. The CDR3 has 13 residues.

The J gene is TRBJ1-1, the V gene TRBV9; D is undetermined. Germline CDR1 and CDR2: SGDLS and YYNGEE. V was clipped by 4 bases and J by 0 bases, with 4 bases between them. The CDR3 is 12 amino acids. Written as DNA, the CDR3 is TGTGCCAGCAGCCCCCTGAACACTGAAGCTTTCTTT. Translated: CASSPLNTEAFF.

The CDR3 DNA sequence: TGTGCCAGCAGCGGCTATGGCTACACCTTC. Its translation is CASSGYGYTF. The chain carries TRBV9 and TRBJ1-2; D gene uncertain. The germline V gene encodes CDR1 SGDLS and CDR2 YYNGEE. Trimming shortened V by 3 bases and J by 4 bases, and 1 base separated the two germline ends. The CDR3 runs 10 residues.

This clone was seen once. At the DNA level, this CDR3 is encoded by other sequences in the same sample as well. This chain uses TRBV3-1 (or the pseudogene TRBV3-2) with TRBJ1-3; D uncertain. V was trimmed by 0 bases and J by 0 bases, leaving 6 bases between them. There are 15 residues in the CDR3. The V gene's germline CDR1 is LGHDT and CDR2 YNNKEL (reference sequence). The CDR3 loop is CASSQDRVSGNTIYF. The CDR3, as DNA: TGTGCCAGCAGCCAAGATCGAGTCTCTGGAAACACCATATATTTT.